This entry features one T cell receptor (beta chain) sequence. The antigen is undetermined. This record comes from a study of CD4+ T cells in melanoma. Study outcomes and limitations: A reported correlation linked neoantigen-specific CD4+ T cells to CD8+, macrophage and B cell function. Diverse differentiation states were reported for melanoma neoantigen-specific CD4+ T cells.

Using immunoSEQ multiplex PCR, the repertoire was profiled, and TCRdb retains in-frame clones only, with some absent. The table includes more than 8,000 clones, under 65% detected once. Germline lookup yields CDR1 SNHLY and CDR2 FYNNEI. V lost 3 bases, J lost 5 bases, and 4 bases lay in between. CDR3 length equals 11 residues. The TCR was taken from a human donor with melanoma. Sequenced input: cells from a culture (not recorded whether cultured in vitro). The chain carries TRBV2 and TRBJ2-5; no reliable D call. This chain's CDR3 is CASSDWETQYF. Written as DNA, the CDR3 is TGTGCCAGCAGTGATTGGGAGACCCAGTACTTC.